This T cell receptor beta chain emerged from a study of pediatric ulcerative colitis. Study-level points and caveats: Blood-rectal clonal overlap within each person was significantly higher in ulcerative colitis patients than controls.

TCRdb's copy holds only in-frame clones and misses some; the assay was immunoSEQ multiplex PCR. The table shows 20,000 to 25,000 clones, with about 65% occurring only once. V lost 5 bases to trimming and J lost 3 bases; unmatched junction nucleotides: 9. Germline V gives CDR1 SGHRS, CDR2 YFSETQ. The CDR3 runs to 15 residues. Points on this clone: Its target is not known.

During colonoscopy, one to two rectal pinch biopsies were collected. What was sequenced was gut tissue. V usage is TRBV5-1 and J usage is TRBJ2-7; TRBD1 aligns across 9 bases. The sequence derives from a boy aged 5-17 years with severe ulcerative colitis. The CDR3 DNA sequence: TGCGCCAGCAGGTCTACCGGGACAGGGAACTACGAGCAGTACTTC. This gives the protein CASRSTGTGNYEQYF.